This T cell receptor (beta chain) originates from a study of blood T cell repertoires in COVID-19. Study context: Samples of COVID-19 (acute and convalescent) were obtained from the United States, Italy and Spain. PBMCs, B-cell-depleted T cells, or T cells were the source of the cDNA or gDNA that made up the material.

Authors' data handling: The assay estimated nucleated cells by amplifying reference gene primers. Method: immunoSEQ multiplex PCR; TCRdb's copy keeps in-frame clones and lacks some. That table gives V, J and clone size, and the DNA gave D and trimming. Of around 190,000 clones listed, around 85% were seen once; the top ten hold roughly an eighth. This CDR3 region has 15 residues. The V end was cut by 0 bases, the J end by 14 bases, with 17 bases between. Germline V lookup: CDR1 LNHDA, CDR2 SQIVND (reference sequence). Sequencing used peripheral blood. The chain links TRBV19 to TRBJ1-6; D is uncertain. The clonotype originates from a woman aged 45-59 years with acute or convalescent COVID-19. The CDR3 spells CASSIDSAQSRTLHF. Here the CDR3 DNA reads TGTGCCAGTAGTATAGATAGCGCACAATCAAGAACCCTCCACTTT.